This T cell receptor beta chain was captured by sequencing in a study of OX40 agonist ivuxolimab in advanced cancers. Study conclusions and caveats: CD4+ and CD8+ T cells in blood underwent clonal expansion by week 6 at 0.1 to 3.0 mg/kg.

This CDR3 region has 14 residues. CDR1 is LNHDA and CDR2 is SQIVND in the germline V gene (reference sequence). Trimming took 8 bases from V and 3 from J, leaving 16 bases between them. The method was immunoSEQ multiplex PCR; TCRdb's version includes in-frame clones alone and lacks a portion of them. The table shows some 30,000 clones, with around 90% occurring only once. As for this clone: Antigen: not known.

V and J are TRBV19 and TRBJ1-2; D possibly corresponds to TRBD1 (6 bases). The clonotype was recovered from an adult with an advanced solid tumor such as melanoma, head and neck, liver or kidney cancer. The sequences come from CD4+ or CD8+ T cells sorted from blood, collected in a trial of the OX40 agonist ivuxolimab. This CDR3 is CASGEVGGDYGYTF. The CDR3 nucleotides read TGTGCCAGTGGAGAAGTGGGGGGCGACTATGGCTACACCTTC.